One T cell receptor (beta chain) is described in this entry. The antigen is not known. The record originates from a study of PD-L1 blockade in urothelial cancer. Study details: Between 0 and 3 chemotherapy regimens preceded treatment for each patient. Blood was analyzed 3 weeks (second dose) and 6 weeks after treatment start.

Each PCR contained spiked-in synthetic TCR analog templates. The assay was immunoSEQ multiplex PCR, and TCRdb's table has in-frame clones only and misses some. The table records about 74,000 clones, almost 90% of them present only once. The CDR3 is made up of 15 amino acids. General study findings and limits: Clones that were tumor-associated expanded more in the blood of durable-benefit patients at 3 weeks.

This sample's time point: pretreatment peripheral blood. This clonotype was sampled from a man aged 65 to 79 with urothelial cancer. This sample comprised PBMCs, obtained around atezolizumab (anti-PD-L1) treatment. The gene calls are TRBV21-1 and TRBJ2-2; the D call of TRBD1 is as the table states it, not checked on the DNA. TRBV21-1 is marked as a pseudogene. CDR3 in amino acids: CATLMAGANTGELFF. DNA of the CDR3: TGTGCCACCCTAATGGCAGGGGCGAACACCGGGGAGCTGTTTTTT.